This entry is about one TCR beta chain. The antigen is undetermined. Using immunoSEQ multiplex PCR, the repertoire was profiled, and TCRdb retains in-frame clones only, with some absent. The data contain roughly 1,100,000 clones, around 75% of them seen just once; the ten biggest clones take up roughly 1.5%. The sample belongs to a study of shared clonotypes between healthy human individuals. Study-level results: Depth was large, yet rarefaction showed that sorted-subset sequencing was incomplete. Among donors, the sharing of clonotypes was expected to be influenced by sequencing depth. The study generally estimated greater richness for naive than memory subsets.

CDR3 length equals 15 residues. The germline V gene has CDR1 SNHLY and CDR2 FYNNEI. J lost 5 bases, V lost 6 bases, and 11 bases had no gene match. Each donor was a Caucasian adult residing in Nashville, Tennessee. This chain connects TRBV2 to TRBJ1-2, with 8 positions matching TRBD1. The sequencing input was memory CD4+ T cells sorted from blood. Noted subset: CD45RA-negative fraction. The sequence was collected from a man aged 18-30 years in good health. CDR3 DNA: TGTGCCAGCAGCGAGGCAGGGGGCGCAGGTTATGGCTACACCTTC. Its protein product is CASSEAGGAGYGYTF.